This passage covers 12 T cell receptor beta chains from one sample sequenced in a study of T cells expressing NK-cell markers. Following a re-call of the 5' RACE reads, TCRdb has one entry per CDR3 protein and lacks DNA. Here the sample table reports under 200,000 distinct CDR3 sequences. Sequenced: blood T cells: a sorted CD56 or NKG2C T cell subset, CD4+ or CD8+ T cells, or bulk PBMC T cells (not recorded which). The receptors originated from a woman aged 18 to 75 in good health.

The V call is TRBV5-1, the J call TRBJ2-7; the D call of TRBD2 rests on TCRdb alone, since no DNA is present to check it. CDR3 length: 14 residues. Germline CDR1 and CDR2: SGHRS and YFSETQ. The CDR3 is CASTRGGFENEQYF. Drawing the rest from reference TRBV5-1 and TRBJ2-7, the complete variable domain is KAGVTQTPRYLIKTRGQQVTLSCSPISGHRSVSWYQQTPGQGLQFLFEYFSETQRNKGNFPGRFSGRQFSNSRSEMNVSTLELGDSALYLCASTRGGFENEQYFGPGTRLTVT.

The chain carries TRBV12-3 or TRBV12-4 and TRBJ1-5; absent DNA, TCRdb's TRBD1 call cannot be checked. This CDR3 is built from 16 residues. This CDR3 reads CASSLAGTGPNQPQHF.

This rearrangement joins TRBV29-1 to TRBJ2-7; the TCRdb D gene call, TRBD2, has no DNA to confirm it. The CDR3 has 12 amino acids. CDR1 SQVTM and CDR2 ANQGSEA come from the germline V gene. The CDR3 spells CSVASPGNEQYF.

The CDR3 loop is CASSQLVKGEAFF. This chain uses TRBV3-1 with TRBJ1-1; the TRBD1 assignment by TCRdb is unverifiable without DNA. Germline V gene lookup returns CDR1 LGHDT and CDR2 YNNKEL (reference sequence). The CDR3 contains 13 residues.

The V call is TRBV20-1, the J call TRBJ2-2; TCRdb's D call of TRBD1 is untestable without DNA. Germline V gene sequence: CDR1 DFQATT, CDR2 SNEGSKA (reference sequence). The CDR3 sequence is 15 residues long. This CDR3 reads CSASTGWANTGELFF.

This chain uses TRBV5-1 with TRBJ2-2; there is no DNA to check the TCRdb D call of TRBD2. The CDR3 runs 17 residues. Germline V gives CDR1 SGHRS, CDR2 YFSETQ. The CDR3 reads CASSLRAVSGNTGELFF. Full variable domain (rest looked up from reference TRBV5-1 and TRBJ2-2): KAGVTQTPRYLIKTRGQQVTLSCSPISGHRSVSWYQQTPGQGLQFLFEYFSETQRNKGNFPGRFSGRQFSNSRSEMNVSTLELGDSALYLCASSLRAVSGNTGELFFGEGSRLTVL.

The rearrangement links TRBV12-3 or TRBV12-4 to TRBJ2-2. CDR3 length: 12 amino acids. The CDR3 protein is CASSPYTGELFF.

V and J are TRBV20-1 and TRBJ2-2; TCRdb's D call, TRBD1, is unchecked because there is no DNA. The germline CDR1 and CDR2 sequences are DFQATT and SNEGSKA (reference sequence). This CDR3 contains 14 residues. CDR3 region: CSASRGGHTGELFF.

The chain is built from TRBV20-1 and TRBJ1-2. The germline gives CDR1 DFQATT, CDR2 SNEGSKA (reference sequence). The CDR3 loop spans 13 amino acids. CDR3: CSAWQFSNYGYTF.

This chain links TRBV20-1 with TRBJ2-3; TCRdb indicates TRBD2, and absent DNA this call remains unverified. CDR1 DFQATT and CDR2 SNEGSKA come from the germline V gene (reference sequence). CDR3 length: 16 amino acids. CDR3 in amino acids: CSAGRTSGGATDTQYF.

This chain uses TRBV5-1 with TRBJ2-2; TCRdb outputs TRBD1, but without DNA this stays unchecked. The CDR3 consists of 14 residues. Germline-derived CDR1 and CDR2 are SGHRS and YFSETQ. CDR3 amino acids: CASSSGADTGELFF. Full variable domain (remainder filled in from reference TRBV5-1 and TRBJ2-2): KAGVTQTPRYLIKTRGQQVTLSCSPISGHRSVSWYQQTPGQGLQFLFEYFSETQRNKGNFPGRFSGRQFSNSRSEMNVSTLELGDSALYLCASSSGADTGELFFGEGSRLTVL.

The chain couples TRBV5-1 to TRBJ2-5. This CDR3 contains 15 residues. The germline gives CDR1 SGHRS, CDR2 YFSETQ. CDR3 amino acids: CASSLEVRFQETQYF.